This T cell receptor beta chain derives from a study of cytotoxic CD8 clonotypes in ibrutinib-treated CLL. Study outcomes and limitations: The clonality rise at ibrutinib response reflected private clonotype expansion. Sampling times, which were not matched between the groups, differed between sustained-remission patients and progressing patients. Clonality rose at ibrutinib response, held steady in sustained remission, and fell toward baseline at progression.

The repertoire was sequenced with immunoSEQ multiplex PCR; TCRdb's copy has only in-frame clones and lacks some. This table holds approximately 140,000 clones, under 95% found once. As to this clone: The target antigen is unknown.

The CDR3 has 15 amino acids. From germline, CDR1 is SGHTA and CDR2 FQGNSA. V lost 1 base to trimming and J lost 0 bases, with 10 bases between them. The chain uses TRBV7-2 and TRBJ2-7; maybe TRBD1 (5 bases). The starting material was PBMCs, obtained after 12 months of ibrutinib treatment. The receptor comes from a human donor with chronic lymphocytic leukemia. The DNA of the CDR3 is TGTGCCAGCAGCTTAGTCGCAGGGTCCTCCTACGAGCAGTACTTC. Its translation: CASSLVAGSSYEQYF. Looking up the rest from reference TRBV7-2 and TRBJ2-7 gives the full variable domain: GAGVSQSPSNKVTEKGKDVELRCDPISGHTALYWYRQSLGQGLEFLIYFQGNSAPDKSGLPSDRFSAERTGGSVSTLTIQRTQQEDSAVYLCASSLVAGSSYEQYFGPGTRLTVT.